Presented here are 22 T cell receptor beta chains from one specimen sequenced in a study of PD-L1 blockade in urothelial cancer. Time point specified: pretreatment peripheral blood. Libraries were prepared by immunoSEQ multiplex PCR; TCRdb keeps only in-frame clonotypes and omits some of them. The table has approximately 51,000 clones, 86% seen once. Sequenced here: PBMCs, sampled around atezolizumab (anti-PD-L1) treatment. The receptors derive from a man in his sixties with urothelial cancer.

The chain combines TRBV7-6 with TRBJ2-5, with 7 nucleotides matching TRBD1. The CDR3 spans 15 residues. V shed 5 bases and J 1 base; nucleotides not matched to a gene: 7. Per germline, CDR1 SGHVS and CDR2 FNYEAQ. This CDR3 reads CASSPQQGSQETQYF. The CDR3, as DNA: TGTGCCAGCAGCCCACAACAGGGGTCCCAAGAGACCCAGTACTTC. Filled out from reference TRBV7-6 and TRBJ2-5, the complete variable domain reads GAGVSQSPRYKVTKRGQDVALRCDPISGHVSLYWYRQALGQGPEFLTYFNYEAQQDKSGLPNDRFSAERPEGSISTLTIQRTEQRDSAMYRCASSPQQGSQETQYFGPGTRLLVL.

The rearrangement joins TRBV5-1 to TRBJ2-1; 9 bases fit TRBD2. This CDR3 spans 15 amino acids. Germline trimming cut 1 base from V and 6 bases from J; bases unmatched to any gene: 5. The germline V gene has CDR1 SGHRS and CDR2 YFSETQ. Here the CDR3 DNA reads TGCGCCAGCAGCTTGAGTCTAGCGGGGTTCAATGAGCAGTTCTTC. Protein product: CASSLSLAGFNEQFF.

DNA for the CDR3: TGTGCCAGTAGTATGGGAGGTAACATTTCACCCCTCCACTTT. It specifies CASSMGGNISPLHF. The chain employs TRBV19 and TRBJ1-6, with no clear D. V dropped 3 bases and J dropped 9 bases, with 12 bases sitting between them. In germline, CDR1 is LNHDA, CDR2 SQIVND (reference sequence). The CDR3 covers 14 residues.

The chain uses TRBV5-6 and TRBJ2-7, with a weak D call TRBD1 (6 bases). Germline CDR1 is SGHDT and CDR2 is YYEEEE. The length of the CDR3 is 13 residues. Trimming took off 4 bases at V and 1 base at J, with 9 bases between the two ends. DNA for the CDR3: TGTGCCAGCAGCCAGGACAGTTCCTACGAGCAGTACTTC. Translating it yields CASSQDSSYEQYF.

The V and J genes are TRBV2 and TRBJ1-4; 8 positions agree with TRBD1. This CDR3 comprises 13 residues. The V segment lost 11 bases and the J segment 5 bases; nucleotides outside the gene matches: 7. Germline V gene lookup returns CDR1 SNHLY and CDR2 FYNNEI. The CDR3 sequence is CAGSGGINEKLFF. The DNA of the CDR3 is TGTGCCGGATCAGGGGGCATAAATGAAAAACTGTTTTTT.

This chain joins TRBV10-2 and TRBJ2-7, with 12 nucleotides matching TRBD2. Trimming removed 4 bases from V and 3 bases from J; junction bases left unmatched: 4. The germline V gene has CDR1 WSHSY and CDR2 SAAADI. The CDR3 runs 15 residues. In nucleotides, the CDR3 is TGCGCCAGCAGTGTGACTAGCGGGAGTGGCTACGAGCAGTACTTC. As protein: CASSVTSGSGYEQYF.

This chain links TRBV30 with TRBJ2-7; possibly TRBD2 for D (6 bases). Germline values: CDR1 GTSNPN, CDR2 SVGIG (reference sequence). V was clipped by 0 bases and J by 2 bases, with 11 bases between them. This CDR3 has 14 amino acids. The CDR3 coding sequence is TGTGCCTGGAGTGTGCAGGGAGGTACCTACGAGCAGTACTTC. Encoded protein: CAWSVQGGTYEQYF.

This chain joins TRBV5-1 and TRBJ2-7; 13 bases are shared with TRBD2. Germline CDR1 and CDR2: SGHRS and YFSETQ. The CDR3 runs to 14 residues. The V segment lost 5 bases and the J segment 4 bases; nucleotides outside the gene matches: 3. In DNA form, the CDR3 reads TGCGCCAGCAGTCAGGGACTAGCGGGGTACGAGCAGTACTTC. Its protein is CASSQGLAGYEQYF.

This rearrangement joins TRBV27 to TRBJ1-2; 8 positions match TRBD1. This CDR3 comprises 15 residues. CDR1 is MNHEY, CDR2 SMNVEV, per germline (reference sequence). V shed 5 bases, J shed 7 bases, and the junction held 12 bases outside the gene matches. The CDR3 region has the DNA TGTGCCAGCAGTAGGACAGGGCCCCTCGGACGTGGCTACACCTTC. Its protein is CASSRTGPLGRGYTF.

The genes are TRBV6-5 and TRBJ1-4; 7 bases line up with TRBD1. The CDR3 is 14 amino acids. Germline V gene data show CDR1 as MNHEY and CDR2 as SVGAGI. The V and J ends lost 5 bases and 4 bases, in that order; junction bases with no gene match: 4. The CDR3 DNA is TGTGCCAGCAGTAAGACAGGGAGTAATGAAAAACTGTTTTTT. Amino acid sequence: CASSKTGSNEKLFF.

J is TRBJ1-5 and V is TRBV2, with 8 bases identical to TRBD1. V was clipped by 2 bases and J by 4 bases; unmatched bases: 4. CDR1 and CDR2 (germline): SNHLY, FYNNEI. The CDR3 is 15 amino acids. CDR3 amino acids: CASSERDRNNQPQHF. CDR3 DNA: TGTGCCAGCAGTGAAAGGGACAGGAATAATCAGCCCCAGCATTTT. Full variable domain (remainder filled in from reference TRBV2 and TRBJ1-5): EPEVTQTPSHQVTQMGQEVILRCVPISNHLYFYWYRQILGQKVEFLVSFYNNEISEKSEIFDDQFSVERPDGSNFTLKIRSTKLEDSAMYFCASSERDRNNQPQHFGDGTRLSIL.

The chain is built from TRBV11-3 and TRBJ2-1; 14 nucleotides align to TRBD2. V dropped 5 bases and J dropped 0; count of bases not matched to a gene: 6. In germline, CDR1 is SGHNT, CDR2 YENEEA. This CDR3 spans 18 amino acids. CDR3 sequence reads: CASSPRTSGGPSYNEQFF. CDR3 nucleotides: TGTGCCAGCAGCCCTCGGACTAGCGGGGGGCCCTCCTACAATGAGCAGTTCTTC.

The J gene is TRBJ2-1, the V gene TRBV7-2; the match to TRBD2 covers 12 bases. The V gene end was trimmed by 1 base and the J gene end by 15 bases; junction bases not matched to a gene: 4. The CDR3 runs 13 residues. Germline V gene lookup returns CDR1 SGHTA and CDR2 FQGNSA. CDR3 residues: CASSLVTSGGLFF. CDR3 in DNA: TGTGCCAGCAGCTTAGTAACTAGCGGGGGGCTGTTCTTC. Full variable domain (outside the CDR3, taken from reference TRBV7-2 and TRBJ2-1): GAGVSQSPSNKVTEKGKDVELRCDPISGHTALYWYRQSLGQGLEFLIYFQGNSAPDKSGLPSDRFSAERTGGSVSTLTIQRTQQEDSAVYLCASSLVTSGGLFFGPGTRLTVL.

As to this clone: At one boundary the junction diverges from the germline segment, which might be a read error. The V and J genes are TRBV7-7 and TRBJ2-7, with 8 bases fitting TRBD2. Germline values: CDR1 SSHAT, CDR2 FNYEAQ (reference sequence). The CDR3 has 14 residues. Written as DNA, the CDR3 is TGTGCTAGCAGCTTAGGGACTAGGGACTACGAGCAGTACTTC. Protein sequence: CASSLGTRDYEQYF.

This chain links TRBV4-2 with TRBJ1-1; 8 bases are shared with TRBD1. The CDR3 covers 20 residues. The V and J ends lost 4 bases and 0 bases, in that order; junction bases with no gene match: 19. Germline loops: CDR1 LGHNA, CDR2 YNFKEQ. The CDR3 bases are TGTGCCAGCAGCCGCTTGGGAGGACAGGGCGGAAAATTCATGAACACTGAAGCTTTCTTT. Amino acids: CASSRLGGQGGKFMNTEAFF.

Only one count was recorded for this clone. The chain carries TRBV7-3 and TRBJ1-2; 7 bases fit TRBD1. Trimming at V came to 3 bases and at J to 6 bases, leaving 7 bases not matched to a gene. Germline CDR1 is SGHTA and CDR2 is FQGTGA. The CDR3 consists of 14 residues. CDR3 sequence reads: CASSFRQGADGYTF. CDR3 nucleotide sequence: TGTGCCAGCAGCTTCAGACAGGGCGCGGATGGCTACACCTTC.

The chain uses TRBV18 and TRBJ1-1, with D unclear. The V gene's germline CDR1 is KGHSH and CDR2 LQKENI. The V and J ends lost 3 bases and 6 bases respectively, with 17 bases between them. This CDR3 has 15 amino acids. CDR3 coding DNA: TGTGCCAGCTCACCCGACACTAGTTTCTCGTCTGAAGCTTTCTTT. This codes for CASSPDTSFSSEAFF.

The genes are TRBV5-4 and TRBJ2-7; D is perhaps TRBD2 (6 bases). In germline, CDR1 is SGHNT, CDR2 YYREEE (reference sequence). CDR3 size: 16 residues. V gave up 0 bases and J gave up 7 bases, with 20 bases separating them. Here the CDR3 reads CASSLGGDGPGREQYF. CDR3 nucleotide sequence: TGTGCCAGCAGCTTGGGGGGGGACGGCCCAGGTAGGGAGCAGTACTTC.

This chain uses TRBV7-2 with TRBJ1-5, with D tentatively TRBD1 (6 bases). The CDR3 totals 15 residues. V was trimmed by 5 bases and J by 6 bases, leaving 17 bases between them. CDR1 is SGHTA, CDR2 FQGNSA, per germline. For the CDR3, the DNA is TGTGCCAGCAGCGTCGACCCAGGGGCGGGTCAGCCCCAGCATTTT. Encoded protein: CASSVDPGAGQPQHF.

The chain combines TRBV5-6 with TRBJ1-2; 7 bases are shared with TRBD1. The junction had 10 bases not matched to a gene; V was cut back by 4 bases and J by 4 bases. Per germline, CDR1 SGHDT and CDR2 YYEEEE. This CDR3 is 15 amino acids long. DNA for the CDR3: TGTGCCAGCAGCCCCTCAGGGGGTGATAGCTATGGCTACACCTTC. This gives the protein CASSPSGGDSYGYTF.

This chain uses TRBV14 with TRBJ1-2, with 7 positions matching TRBD1. Per the germline V gene, CDR1 is SGHDN and CDR2 is FVKESK. Trimming removed 0 bases from V and 6 bases from J; junction bases left unmatched: 7. The CDR3 runs 15 residues. DNA for the CDR3: TGTGCCAGCAGCCAAGAACTGGGACAGAGAAATGGCTACACCTTC. It yields the protein CASSQELGQRNGYTF.

This clone was seen a few times. V and J are TRBV28 and TRBJ2-7, with 9 bases matching TRBD1. The CDR3 covers 14 residues. V gave up 5 bases and J gave up 6 bases; unmatched junction bases: 8. CDR1 is MDHEN, CDR2 SYDVKM, per germline. CDR3 residues: CASSKSGTGREQYF. The CDR3 DNA follows: TGTGCCAGCAGTAAATCCGGGACAGGGCGCGAGCAGTACTTC. Full variable domain (missing parts from reference TRBV28 and TRBJ2-7): DVKVTQSSRYLVKRTGEKVFLECVQDMDHENMFWYRQDPGLGLRLIYFSYDVKMKEKGDIPEGYSVSREKKERFSLILESASTNQTSMYLCASSKSGTGREQYFGPGTRLTVT.